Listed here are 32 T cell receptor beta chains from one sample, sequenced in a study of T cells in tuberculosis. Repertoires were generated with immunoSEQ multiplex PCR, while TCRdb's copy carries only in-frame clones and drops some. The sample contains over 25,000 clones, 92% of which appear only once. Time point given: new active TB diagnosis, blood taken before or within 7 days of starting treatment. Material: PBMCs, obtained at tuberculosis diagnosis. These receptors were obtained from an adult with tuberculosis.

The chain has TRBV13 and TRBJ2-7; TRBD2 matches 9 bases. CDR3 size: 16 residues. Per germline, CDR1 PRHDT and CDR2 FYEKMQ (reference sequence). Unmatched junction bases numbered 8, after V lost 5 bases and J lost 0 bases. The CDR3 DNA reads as TGTGCCAGCAGCGGACCGACTAGCGGACTCTCCTACGAGCAGTACTTC. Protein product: CASSGPTSGLSYEQYF.

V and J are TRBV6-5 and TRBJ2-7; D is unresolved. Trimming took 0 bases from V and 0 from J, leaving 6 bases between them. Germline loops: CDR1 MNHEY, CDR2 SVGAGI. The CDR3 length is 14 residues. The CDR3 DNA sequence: TGTGCCAGCAGTTACTCGCGGAGCTCCTACGAGCAGTACTTC. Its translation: CASSYSRSSYEQYF.

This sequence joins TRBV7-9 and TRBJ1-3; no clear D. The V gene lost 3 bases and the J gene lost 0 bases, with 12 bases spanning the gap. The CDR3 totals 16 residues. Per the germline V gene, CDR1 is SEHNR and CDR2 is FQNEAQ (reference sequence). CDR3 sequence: CASSLQTVSSGNTIYF. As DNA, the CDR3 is TGTGCCAGCAGCTTGCAGACTGTTAGCTCTGGAAACACCATATATTTT.

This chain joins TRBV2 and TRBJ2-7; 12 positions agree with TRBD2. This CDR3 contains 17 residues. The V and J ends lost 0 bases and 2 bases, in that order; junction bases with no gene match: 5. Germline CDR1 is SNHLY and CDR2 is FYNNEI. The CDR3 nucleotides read TGTGCCAGCAGTGAAGCCGCTAGCGGGAGGGCCACCTACGAGCAGTACTTC. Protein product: CASSEAASGRATYEQYF.

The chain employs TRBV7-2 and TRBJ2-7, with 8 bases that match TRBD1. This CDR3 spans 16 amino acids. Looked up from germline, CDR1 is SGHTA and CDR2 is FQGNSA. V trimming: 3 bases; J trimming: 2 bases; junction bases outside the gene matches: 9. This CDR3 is CASSFATGGSTYEQYF. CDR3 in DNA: TGTGCCAGCAGCTTTGCTACAGGGGGTAGTACCTACGAGCAGTACTTC.

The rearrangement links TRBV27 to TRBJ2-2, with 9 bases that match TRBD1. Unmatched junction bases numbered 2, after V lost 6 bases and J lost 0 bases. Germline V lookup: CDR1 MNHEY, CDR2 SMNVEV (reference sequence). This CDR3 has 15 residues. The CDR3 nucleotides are TGTGCCAGCAGGAGGGACAGGGCGAACACCGGGGAGCTGTTTTTT. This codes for CASRRDRANTGELFF.

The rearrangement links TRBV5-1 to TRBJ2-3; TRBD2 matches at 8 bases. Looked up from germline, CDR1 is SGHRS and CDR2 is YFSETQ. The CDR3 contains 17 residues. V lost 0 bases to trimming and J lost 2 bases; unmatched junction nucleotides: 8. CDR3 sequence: CASSLGLAGDYTDTQYF. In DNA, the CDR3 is TGCGCCAGCAGCTTGGGGCTAGCGGGCGATTACACAGATACGCAGTATTTT.

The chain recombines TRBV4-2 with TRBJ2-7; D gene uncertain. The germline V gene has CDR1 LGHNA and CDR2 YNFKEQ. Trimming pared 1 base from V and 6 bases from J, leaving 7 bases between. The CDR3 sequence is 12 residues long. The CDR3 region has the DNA TGTGCCAGCAGCCAAGGCTATCGCGAGCAGTACTTC. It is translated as CASSQGYREQYF.

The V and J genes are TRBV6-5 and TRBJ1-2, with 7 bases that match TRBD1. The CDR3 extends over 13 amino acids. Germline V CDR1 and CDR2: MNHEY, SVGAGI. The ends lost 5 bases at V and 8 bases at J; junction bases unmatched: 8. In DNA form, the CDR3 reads TGTGCCAGCAGTCGCGACAGGGACGGAGGCTACACCTTC. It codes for CASSRDRDGGYTF.

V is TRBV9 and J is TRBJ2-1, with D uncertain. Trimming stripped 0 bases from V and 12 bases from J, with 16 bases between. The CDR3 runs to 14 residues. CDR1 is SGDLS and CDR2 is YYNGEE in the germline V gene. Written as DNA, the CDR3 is TGTGCCAGCAGCGTAGGTGCCTTTCGCGAAGTGCAGTTCTTC. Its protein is CASSVGAFREVQFF.

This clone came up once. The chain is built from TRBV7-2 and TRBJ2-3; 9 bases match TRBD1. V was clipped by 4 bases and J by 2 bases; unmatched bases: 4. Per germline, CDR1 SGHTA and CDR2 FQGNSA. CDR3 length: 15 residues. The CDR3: CASSSWTGVTDTQYF. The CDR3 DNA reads TGTGCCAGCAGCTCCTGGACAGGGGTCACAGATACGCAGTATTTT.

The CDR3 sequence is CASSLARWGFQFF. For the CDR3, the DNA is TGTGCCAGCAGCTTAGCGCGATGGGGCTTTCAGTTCTTC. This rearrangement joins TRBV11-1 to TRBJ2-1; D is possibly TRBD1 (5 bases). The CDR3 loop spans 13 amino acids. Germline lookup yields CDR1 SGHAT and CDR2 FQDESV (reference sequence). Trimming took 0 bases from V and 13 from J, leaving 13 bases between them.

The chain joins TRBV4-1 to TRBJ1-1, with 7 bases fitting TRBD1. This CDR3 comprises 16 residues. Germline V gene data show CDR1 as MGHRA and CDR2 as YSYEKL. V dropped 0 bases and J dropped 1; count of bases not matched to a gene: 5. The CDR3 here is CASSQDGQAGNTEAFF. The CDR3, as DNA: TGCGCCAGCAGCCAAGATGGACAGGCGGGGAACACTGAAGCTTTCTTT.

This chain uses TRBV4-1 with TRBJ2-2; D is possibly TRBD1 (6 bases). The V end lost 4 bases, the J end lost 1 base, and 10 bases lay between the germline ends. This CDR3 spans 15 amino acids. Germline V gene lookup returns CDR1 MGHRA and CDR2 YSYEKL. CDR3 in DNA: TGCGCCAGCAGCCCAAGACAGGAGAACACCGGGGAGCTGTTTTTT. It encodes CASSPRQENTGELFF.

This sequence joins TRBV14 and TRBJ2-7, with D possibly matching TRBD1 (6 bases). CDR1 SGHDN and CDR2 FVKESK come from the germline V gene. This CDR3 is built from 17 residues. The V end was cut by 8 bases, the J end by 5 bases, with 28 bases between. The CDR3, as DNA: TGTGCCAGCCACCCAGGGGATCACCGTACAGAGTGGAACGAGCAGTACTTC. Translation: CASHPGDHRTEWNEQYF.

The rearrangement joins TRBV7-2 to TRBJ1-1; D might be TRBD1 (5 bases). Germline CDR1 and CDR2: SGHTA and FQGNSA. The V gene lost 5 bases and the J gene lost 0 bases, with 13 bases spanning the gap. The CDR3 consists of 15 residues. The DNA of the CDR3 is TGTGCCAGCAGCACTTCAGGGAACATGAACACTGAAGCTTTCTTT. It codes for CASSTSGNMNTEAFF.

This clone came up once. In nucleotides, the CDR3 is TGTGCCTGGAGTATGCGGGACTACGAGCAGTACTTC. Protein sequence: CAWSMRDYEQYF. The chain uses TRBV30 and TRBJ2-7, with TRBD2 as a possible D gene (6 bases). The length of the CDR3 is 12 residues. V shed 2 bases and J shed 3 bases, with 8 bases lying between them. Germline CDR1 GTSNPN, CDR2 SVGIG (reference sequence).

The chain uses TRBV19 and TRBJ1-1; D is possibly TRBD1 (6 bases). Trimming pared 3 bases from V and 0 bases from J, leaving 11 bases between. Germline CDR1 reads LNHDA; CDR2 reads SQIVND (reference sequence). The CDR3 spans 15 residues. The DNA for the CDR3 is TGTGCCAGTAGTATCAGGGGAGACCTGAACACTGAAGCTTTCTTT. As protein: CASSIRGDLNTEAFF.

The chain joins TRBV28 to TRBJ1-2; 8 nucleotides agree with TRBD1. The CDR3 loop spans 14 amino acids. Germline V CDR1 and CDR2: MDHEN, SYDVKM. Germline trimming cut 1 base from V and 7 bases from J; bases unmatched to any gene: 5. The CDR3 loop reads CASSLSGGGGGYTF. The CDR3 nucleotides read TGTGCCAGCAGTTTATCAGGGGGCGGAGGTGGCTACACCTTC.

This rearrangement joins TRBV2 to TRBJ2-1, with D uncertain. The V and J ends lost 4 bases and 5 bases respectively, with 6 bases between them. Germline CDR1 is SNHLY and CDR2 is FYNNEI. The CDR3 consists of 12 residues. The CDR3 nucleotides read TGTGCCAGCAGTGTATCCCACAATGAGCAGTTCTTC. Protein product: CASSVSHNEQFF.

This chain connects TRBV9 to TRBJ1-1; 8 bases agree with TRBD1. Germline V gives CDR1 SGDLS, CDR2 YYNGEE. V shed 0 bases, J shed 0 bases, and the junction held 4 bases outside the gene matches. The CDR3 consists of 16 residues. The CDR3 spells CASSVGGTGVNTEAFF. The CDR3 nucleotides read TGTGCCAGCAGCGTAGGAGGGACAGGTGTGAACACTGAAGCTTTCTTT.

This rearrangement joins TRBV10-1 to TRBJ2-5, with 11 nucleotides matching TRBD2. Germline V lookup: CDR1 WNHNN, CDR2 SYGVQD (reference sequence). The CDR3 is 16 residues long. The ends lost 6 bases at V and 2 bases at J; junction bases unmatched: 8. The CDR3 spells CASSAGLAGGQETQYF. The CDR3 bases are TGCGCCAGCAGCGCAGGACTAGCGGGCGGACAAGAGACCCAGTACTTC.

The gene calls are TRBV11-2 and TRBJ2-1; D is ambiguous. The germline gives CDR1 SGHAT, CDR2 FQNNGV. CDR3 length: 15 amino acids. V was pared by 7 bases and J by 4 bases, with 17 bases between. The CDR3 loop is CASKEVLSGYNEQFF. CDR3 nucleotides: TGTGCCAGCAAAGAGGTTCTTTCCGGGTACAATGAGCAGTTCTTC. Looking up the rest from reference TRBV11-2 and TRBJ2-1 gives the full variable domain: EAGVAQSPRYKIIEKRQSVAFWCNPISGHATLYWYQQILGQGPKLLIQFQNNGVVDDSQLPKDRFSAERLKGVDSTLKIQPAKLEDSAVYLCASKEVLSGYNEQFFGPGTRLTVL.

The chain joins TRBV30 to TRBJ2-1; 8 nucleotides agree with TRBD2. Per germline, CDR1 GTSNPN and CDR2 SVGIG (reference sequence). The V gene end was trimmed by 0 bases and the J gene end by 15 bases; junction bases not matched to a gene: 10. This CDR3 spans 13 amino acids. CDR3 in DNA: TGTGCCTGGAGTGTGTCGGGGGGGGAAAGGACGTTCTTC. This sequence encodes CAWSVSGGERTFF.

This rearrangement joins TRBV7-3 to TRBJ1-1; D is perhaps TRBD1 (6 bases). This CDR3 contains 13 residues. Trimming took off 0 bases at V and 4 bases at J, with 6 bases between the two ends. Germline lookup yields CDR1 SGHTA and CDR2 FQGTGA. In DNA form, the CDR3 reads TGTGCCAGCAGCTTAACAGGGGGCACTGAAGCTTTCTTT. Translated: CASSLTGGTEAFF.

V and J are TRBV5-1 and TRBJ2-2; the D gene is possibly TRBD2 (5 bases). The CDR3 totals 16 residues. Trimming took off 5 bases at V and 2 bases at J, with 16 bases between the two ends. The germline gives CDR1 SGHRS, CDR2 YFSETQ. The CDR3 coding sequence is TGCGCCAGCAGACTCGTTCCGGGATTTAACACCGGGGAGCTGTTTTTT. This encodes CASRLVPGFNTGELFF.

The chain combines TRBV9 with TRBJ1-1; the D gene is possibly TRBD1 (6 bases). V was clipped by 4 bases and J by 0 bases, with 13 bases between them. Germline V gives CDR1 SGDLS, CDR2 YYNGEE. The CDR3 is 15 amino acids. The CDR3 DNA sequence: TGTGCCAGCAGCCCTCGGACAGTTATGAACACTGAAGCTTTCTTT. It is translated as CASSPRTVMNTEAFF.

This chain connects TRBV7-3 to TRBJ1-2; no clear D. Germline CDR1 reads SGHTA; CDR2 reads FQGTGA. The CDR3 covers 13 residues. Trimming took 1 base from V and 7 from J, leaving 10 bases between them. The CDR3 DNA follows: TGTGCCAGCAGCTTAAGTCGAACCGGTGGCTACACCTTC. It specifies CASSLSRTGGYTF.

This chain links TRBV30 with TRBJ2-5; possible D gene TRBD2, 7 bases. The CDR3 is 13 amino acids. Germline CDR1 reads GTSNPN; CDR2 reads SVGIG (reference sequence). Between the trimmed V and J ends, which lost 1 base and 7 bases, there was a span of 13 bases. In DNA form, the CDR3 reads TGTGCCTGGAGTGCCGGGGGGCGAGGGACCCAGTACTTC. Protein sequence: CAWSAGGRGTQYF.

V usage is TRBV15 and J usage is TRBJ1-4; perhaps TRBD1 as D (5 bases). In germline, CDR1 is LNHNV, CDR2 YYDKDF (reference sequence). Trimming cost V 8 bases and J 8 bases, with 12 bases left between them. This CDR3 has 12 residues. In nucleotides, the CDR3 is TGTGCCACCGATCAGGGTGGGGAAAAACTGTTTTTT. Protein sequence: CATDQGGEKLFF.

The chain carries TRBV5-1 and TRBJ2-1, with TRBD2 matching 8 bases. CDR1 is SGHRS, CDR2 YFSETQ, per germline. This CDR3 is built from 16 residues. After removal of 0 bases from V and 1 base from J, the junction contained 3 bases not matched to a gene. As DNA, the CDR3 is TGCGCCAGCAGCTTGGAACGGGGGGGTTCCTACAATGAGCAGTTCTTC. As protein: CASSLERGGSYNEQFF. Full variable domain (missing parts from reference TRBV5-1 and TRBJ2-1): KAGVTQTPRYLIKTRGQQVTLSCSPISGHRSVSWYQQTPGQGLQFLFEYFSETQRNKGNFPGRFSGRQFSNSRSEMNVSTLELGDSALYLCASSLERGGSYNEQFFGPGTRLTVL.

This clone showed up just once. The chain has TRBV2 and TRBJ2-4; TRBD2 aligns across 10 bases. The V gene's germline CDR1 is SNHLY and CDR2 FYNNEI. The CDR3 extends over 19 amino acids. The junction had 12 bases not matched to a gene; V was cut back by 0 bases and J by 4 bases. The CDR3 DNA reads TGTGCCAGCAGTGAAGCTCATAAAGCGGGAGGGCCAGCTAAAAACATTCAGTACTTC. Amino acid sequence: CASSEAHKAGGPAKNIQYF.